This T cell receptor beta chain appears in the sequencing data of a study of cytomegalovirus exposure and HLA in healthy donors. General study results and limits: Later findings reportedly placed an Asian-associated ancestry cluster below the approximately 670-donor mean for N-insertions. In vitro confirmation showed three CMV-associated chains to be CMV antigen specific. Reports credit the classifier with highly specific, highly sensitive diagnosis of cytomegalovirus status.

Use of 60 Vbeta and 13 Jbeta primers characterized the PCR. Here immunoSEQ multiplex PCR was the method, and the copy in TCRdb shows in-frame clones only, minus some. Of about 200,000 clones in the sample, roughly 78% were seen once. Details on this clone: Its antigen is as yet unknown.

The sample comprised PBMCs. The receptor comes from a woman aged 25-40 years in good health and CMV-seropositive.

CDR3 protein: CASSLVGQATQPQHF. CDR3 nucleotides: TGTGCCAGCAGCTTAGTGGGACAGGCAACTCAGCCCCAGCATTTT. The rearrangement links TRBV7-9 to TRBJ1-5; TRBD1 matches 8 bases. Germline V gives CDR1 SEHNR, CDR2 FQNEAQ (reference sequence). J was trimmed by 6 bases and V by 1 base; bases with no gene match: 5. The CDR3 spans 15 residues.